This T cell receptor beta chain came from a study of CD8 T cells in ankylosing spondylitis. General observations from the study: Both synovial fluid and blood in reactive arthritis had previously been reported to carry some motif variants. In ankylosing spondylitis blood, a motif of seven to nine highly homologous TCR beta variants appeared characteristic. Those disease-linked clones were CD8+; they were also relatively rare in peripheral blood.

TCR beta libraries were made by quantitative 5'-RACE with molecular barcodes. TCRdb itself ran the 5' RACE reads through MiXCR, one entry per CDR3 protein. The repertoire has about 540,000 distinct CDR3 sequences, approximately 11% of them found once; the top ten carry about 6.8%. A remark on this clonotype: Its antigen is undetermined.

V dropped 4 bases and J dropped 0 bases, with 17 bases sitting between them. This CDR3 has 17 amino acids. Per germline, CDR1 SGHRS and CDR2 YFSETQ. This clonotype was sampled from a male donor with ankylosing spondylitis. Sequencing was carried out using blood, either unsorted or a sorted T cell fraction (not recorded which). The gene calls are TRBV5-1 and TRBJ2-1; no clear D. The CDR3: CASSPLGSKSSYNEQFF. CDR3 bases: TGCGCCAGCAGCCCGCTGGGGTCTAAAAGCTCCTACAATGAGCAGTTCTTC.